The rows below give T cell receptor beta chains drawn from one sample of a study of T cells after yellow fever vaccination. Using its own MiXCR run on the 5' RACE reads, TCRdb lists one record per CDR3 protein. The sample shows about 340,000 distinct CDR3 sequences, 9.5% to 15% of them seen only once. Sequenced material: CD4+ T cells sorted from PBMCs, taken 15 days after the yellow fever booster vaccination. These TCRs come from a man younger than 30 who received the YFV17D yellow fever vaccine. CDR3s include the opening cysteine and the closing phenylalanine or tryptophan. A D gene is named only where the DNA matches it firmly. Size tells how often a clone was seen (once, few, many) or the class of an expanded clone, and some rows leave it out.

j_gene	d_gene	abundance	len	v_gene	CDR3nt	CDR3aa
TRBJ1-2	NA	NA	13	TRBV2	TGTGCCAGGAGACGTGGCGGTTCTCATGGCTACACCTTC	CARRRGGSHGYTF
TRBJ2-1	NA	many	14	TRBV18	TGTGCCAGCTCTACAGGGTCGTCCTACAATGAGCAGTTCTTC	CASSTGSSYNEQFF
TRBJ1-6	NA	NA	12	TRBV12-3/TRBV12-4	TGTGCCAGCACCCTAGGGGGTACACCCCTCCACTTT	CASTLGGTPLHF
TRBJ2-3	NA	NA	16	TRBV4-2	TGTGCCAGCAGCCAAGAGGGGGCGGGGAGCACAGATACGCAGTATTTT	CASSQEGAGSTDTQYF
TRBJ2-1	NA	NA	14	TRBV10-1	TGCGCCAGCAGTGAGGACACCTCCTACAATGAGCAGTTCTTC	CASSEDTSYNEQFF
TRBJ1-1	NA	NA	13	TRBV11-2	TGTGCCAGCAGCTTATCCCTCGAGGTTGAAGCTTTCTTT	CASSLSLEVEAFF
TRBJ2-1	NA	few	14	TRBV12-3/TRBV12-4	TGTGCCAGCAGTTTAATTCTAGGGTACAATGAGCAGTTCTTC	CASSLILGYNEQFF
TRBJ1-5	NA	many	13	TRBV5-1	TGCGCCAGCAGCTTGGACGGCAATCAGCCCCAGCATTTT	CASSLDGNQPQHF
TRBJ2-2	NA	few	13	TRBV7-2	TGTGCCAGCGAACAGATAAACACCGGGGAGCTGTTTTTT	CASEQINTGELFF
TRBJ1-6	NA	few	17	TRBV7-2	TGTGCCAGCACCTTGGGGGACATCAGCTCCTATAATTCACCCCTCCACTTT	CASTLGDISSYNSPLHF
TRBJ1-1	TRBD1	NA	13	TRBV20-1	TGCAGTGCTATCCGACAGGGGGGCACTGAAGCTTTCTTT	CSAIRQGGTEAFF
TRBJ2-2	TRBD1	NA	15	TRBV11-2	TGTGCCAGCAGTTCTACGACAGGGCGGCCCGGGGAGCTGTTTTTT	CASSSTTGRPGELFF
TRBJ1-1	NA	few	15	TRBV20-1	TGCAGTGCTAGAGACCCGCAGGGCCCGAACACTGAAGCTTTCTTT	CSARDPQGPNTEAFF
TRBJ2-5	NA	NA	14	TRBV11-2	TGTGCCAGCAGCTTAGGTCCGACACTCGAGACCCAGTACTTC	CASSLGPTLETQYF
TRBJ2-1	NA	few	15	TRBV7-3	TGTGCCAGCAGCTTAGACAGTCACTCCTACAATGAGCAGTTCTTC	CASSLDSHSYNEQFF
TRBJ2-1	NA	NA	14	TRBV18	TGTGCCAGCTCACCAGGCCCAGGGGACAATGAGCAGTTCTTC	CASSPGPGDNEQFF
TRBJ1-2	TRBD1	NA	16	TRBV4-3	TGCGCCAGCAGCCGCTCGGACAGGTCCCTGGTCTATGGCTACACCTTC	CASSRSDRSLVYGYTF
TRBJ2-6	TRBD2	few	17	TRBV7-9	TGTGCCAGCAGCCCACGACTAGCGGGGTCTGGGGCCAACGTCCTGACTTTC	CASSPRLAGSGANVLTF
TRBJ2-3	NA	few	12	TRBV7-9	TGTGCCAGCAGCTTACTCGGGGGCCCCCAGTATTTT	CASSLLGGPQYF
TRBJ2-3	NA	few	13	TRBV3-1	TGTGCCAGCAGCCAGGGGTTCACAGATACGCAGTATTTT	CASSQGFTDTQYF
TRBJ2-3	NA	many	12	TRBV4-3	TGCGCCAGCAGCCAAGAGGGCGATACGCAGTATTTT	CASSQEGDTQYF
TRBJ2-1	NA	few	9	TRBV25-1	TGTGCCAGCAGGATCGAGGGGTTCTTC	CASRIEGFF
TRBJ2-5	TRBD2	NA	15	TRBV10-3	TGTGCCATCAGTCCAGGACTAGCGGGGCAAGAGACCCAGTACTTC	CAISPGLAGQETQYF
TRBJ2-2	NA	NA	15	TRBV5-1	TGCGCCAGCAGTTTGCTGGCAACGAACACCGGGGAGCTGTTTTTT	CASSLLATNTGELFF
TRBJ2-3	TRBD2	few	16	TRBV4-3	TGCGCCAGCAGCCAAGTGGCGGGGGAGCGGGGAGATACGCAGTATTTT	CASSQVAGERGDTQYF
TRBJ1-2	TRBD1	few	16	TRBV4-2	TGTGCCAGCAGCCCAAGGGGGACAGGGGGCGAGTATGGCTACACCTTC	CASSPRGTGGEYGYTF
TRBJ2-7	TRBD1	NA	16	TRBV27	TGTGCCAGCAGTCGCATAGACGGGACAGGTACCTACGAGCAGTACTTC	CASSRIDGTGTYEQYF
TRBJ2-5	NA	many	12	TRBV5-1	TGCGCCAGCAGCTTGGCGAAAGAGACCCAGTACTTC	CASSLAKETQYF
TRBJ2-5	NA	few	15	TRBV29-1	TGCAGCGTTGGACCCACGGGGGTGAGGGGGGAGACCCAGTACTTC	CSVGPTGVRGETQYF
TRBJ2-7	NA	few	18	TRBV7-9	TGTGCCAGCAGCCGAGGCCAAAAACCGGGACTCGCAGACTACGAGCAGTACTTC	CASSRGQKPGLADYEQYF
TRBJ2-1	TRBD2	NA	17	TRBV7-2	TGTGCCAGCAGCCCCTCCCCCACTAGCGGGGGGGCCTATGAGCAGTTCTTC	CASSPSPTSGGAYEQFF